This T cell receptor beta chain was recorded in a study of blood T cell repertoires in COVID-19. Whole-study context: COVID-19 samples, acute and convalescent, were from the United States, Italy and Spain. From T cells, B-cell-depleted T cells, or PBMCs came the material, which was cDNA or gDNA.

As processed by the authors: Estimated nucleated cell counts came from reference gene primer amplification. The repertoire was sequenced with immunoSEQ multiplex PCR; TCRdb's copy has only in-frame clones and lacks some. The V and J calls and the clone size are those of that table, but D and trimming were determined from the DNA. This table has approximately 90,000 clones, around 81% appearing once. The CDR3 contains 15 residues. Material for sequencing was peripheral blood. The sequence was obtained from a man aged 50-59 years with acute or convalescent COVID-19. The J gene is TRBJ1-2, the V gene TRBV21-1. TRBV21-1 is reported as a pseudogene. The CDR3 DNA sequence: TGTGCCAGCAGCAGGGGGAGGAGAGGGTACCATGGCTACACCTTC. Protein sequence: CASSRGRRGYHGYTF.